The rows below give T cell receptor beta chains drawn from one sample of a study of coeliac disease. Clones were read by immunoSEQ multiplex PCR, and TCRdb kept only the in-frame ones, dropping some. The sample comprises approximately 6,500 clones, around 60% of which are singletons, and less than 7% rests with the top ten. The source material was lamina propria lymphocytes from the gut. These receptor sequences come from a middle-aged man with active celiac disease. Both conserved end residues are part of each CDR3. The D gene is left open where the match is weak. Expanded clones are given a class, and other clones once, few, many or no size at all.

v_gene: TRBV13
abundance: NA
j_gene: TRBJ1-6
d_gene: NA
CDR3aa: CASSLGPTVNSPLHF
CDR3nt: TGTGCCAGCAGCTTAGGCCCCACGGTCAATTCACCCCTCCACTTT

v_gene: TRBV18
abundance: NA
j_gene: TRBJ1-2
d_gene: NA
CDR3aa: CASSPPTGGNTF
CDR3nt: TGTGCCAGCTCACCACCGACGGGTGGAAACACCTTC

v_gene: TRBV5-1
abundance: once
j_gene: TRBJ2-3
d_gene: NA
CDR3aa: CASSLNFYDTQYF
CDR3nt: TGCGCCAGCAGCTTAAACTTCTATGATACGCAGTATTTT

v_gene: TRBV15
abundance: few
j_gene: TRBJ2-3
d_gene: TRBD2
CDR3aa: CATSREGGLRERETDTQYF
CDR3nt: TGTGCCACCAGCAGAGAGGGCGGTTTGCGGGAGAGGGAGACAGATACGCAGTATTTT

v_gene: TRBV9
abundance: NA
j_gene: TRBJ2-1
d_gene: NA
CDR3aa: CASSVQSSGIHEQFF
CDR3nt: TGTGCCAGCAGCGTACAGAGCTCGGGGATTCATGAGCAGTTCTTC

v_gene: TRBV23-1
abundance: NA
j_gene: TRBJ2-7
d_gene: TRBD1
CDR3aa: CASSQTVKPGGDEQYF
CDR3nt: TGCGCCAGCAGTCAGACGGTTAAGCCAGGGGGCGACGAGCAGTACTTC

v_gene: TRBV9
abundance: NA
j_gene: TRBJ2-5
d_gene: NA
CDR3aa: CASSVEWGTPGETQYF
CDR3nt: TGTGCCAGCAGCGTGGAGTGGGGGACACCTGGAGAGACCCAGTACTTC

v_gene: TRBV7-2
abundance: NA
j_gene: TRBJ1-2
d_gene: NA
CDR3aa: CASSLAQGGGYTF
CDR3nt: TGTGCCAGCAGCTTAGCCCAGGGAGGTGGCTACACCTTC

v_gene: TRBV5-1
abundance: NA
j_gene: TRBJ2-1
d_gene: TRBD2
CDR3aa: CASSLERGGRGNEQFF
CDR3nt: TGCGCCAGCAGCTTAGAGCGGGGGGGCCGGGGGAATGAGCAGTTCTTC

v_gene: TRBV7-8
abundance: NA
j_gene: TRBJ2-1
d_gene: TRBD2
CDR3aa: CASSRSGASSYNEQFF
CDR3nt: TGTGCCAGCAGCCGTAGCGGGGCTAGCTCCTACAATGAGCAGTTCTTC

v_gene: TRBV10-3
abundance: few
j_gene: TRBJ1-4
d_gene: NA
CDR3aa: CAISSWGNLSEKLFF
CDR3nt: TGTGCCATCAGCTCCTGGGGCAACTTGAGCGAAAAACTGTTTTTT

v_gene: TRBV19
abundance: NA
j_gene: TRBJ2-1
d_gene: NA
CDR3aa: CASSIGSGPYNEQFF
CDR3nt: TGTGCCAGTAGTATTGGGAGCGGCCCTTACAATGAGCAGTTCTTC

v_gene: TRBV4-1
abundance: NA
j_gene: TRBJ2-5
d_gene: TRBD2
CDR3aa: CASSQGTSAETQYF
CDR3nt: TGCGCCAGCAGCCAAGGGACTAGCGCTGAGACCCAGTACTTC

v_gene: TRBV19
abundance: NA
j_gene: TRBJ1-2
d_gene: NA
CDR3aa: CASSQTGNYGYTF
CDR3nt: TGTGCCAGTAGTCAAACAGGGAACTATGGCTACACCTTC

v_gene: TRBV4-2
abundance: NA
j_gene: TRBJ1-5
d_gene: TRBD1
CDR3aa: CASSQERGGTGFRPQHF
CDR3nt: TGTGCCAGCAGCCAAGAAAGGGGGGGGACAGGGTTTCGGCCCCAGCATTTT

v_gene: TRBV11-2
abundance: NA
j_gene: TRBJ2-3
d_gene: TRBD2
CDR3aa: CASITSGSTDTQYF
CDR3nt: TGTGCCAGCATCACTAGCGGGAGCACAGATACGCAGTATTTT

v_gene: TRBV2
abundance: NA
j_gene: TRBJ1-2
d_gene: TRBD1
CDR3aa: CASSADRDYGYTF
CDR3nt: TGTGCCAGCAGCGCAGACAGGGACTATGGCTACACCTTC

v_gene: TRBV2
abundance: NA
j_gene: TRBJ2-2
d_gene: NA
CDR3aa: CASSEESSAYTGELFF
CDR3nt: TGTGCCAGCAGTGAAGAGTCTAGCGCGTACACCGGGGAGCTGTTTTTT

v_gene: TRBV2
abundance: NA
j_gene: TRBJ1-4
d_gene: NA
CDR3aa: CASSYTEGEEKLFF
CDR3nt: TGTGCCAGCAGTTACACAGAAGGCGAAGAAAAACTGTTTTTT

v_gene: TRBV11-2
abundance: NA
j_gene: TRBJ2-5
d_gene: NA
CDR3aa: CASSFSSRGGARETQYF
CDR3nt: TGTGCCAGCAGCTTCTCATCGAGGGGGGGGGCCCGGGAGACCCAGTACTTC

v_gene: TRBV5-1
abundance: NA
j_gene: TRBJ1-4
d_gene: TRBD1
CDR3aa: CASSSPGQPNEKLFF
CDR3nt: TGCGCCAGCAGCTCCCCGGGACAGCCAAATGAAAAACTGTTTTTT

v_gene: TRBV29-1
abundance: NA
j_gene: TRBJ1-2
d_gene: NA
CDR3aa: CSARPEGNYGYTF
CDR3nt: TGCAGCGCCCGCCCGGAGGGGAACTATGGCTACACCTTC

v_gene: TRBV11-3
abundance: once
j_gene: TRBJ2-5
d_gene: TRBD2
CDR3aa: CASRAGGGKGSETQYF
CDR3nt: TGTGCCAGCAGAGCCGGGGGGGGAAAAGGGTCAGAGACCCAGTACTTC

v_gene: TRBV19
abundance: NA
j_gene: TRBJ2-3
d_gene: TRBD1
CDR3aa: CASRPPDRAPTDTQYF
CDR3nt: TGTGCCAGTAGACCCCCGGACAGGGCCCCCACAGATACGCAGTATTTT

v_gene: TRBV7-8
abundance: NA
j_gene: TRBJ1-1
d_gene: NA
CDR3aa: CASSFSRTEAFF
CDR3nt: TGTGCCAGCAGCTTTTCGAGAACTGAAGCTTTCTTT

v_gene: TRBV27
abundance: few
j_gene: TRBJ1-5
d_gene: NA
CDR3aa: CASGWGEGQPQHF
CDR3nt: TGTGCCAGCGGGTGGGGGGAAGGTCAGCCCCAGCATTTT

v_gene: TRBV5-4
abundance: NA
j_gene: TRBJ1-1
d_gene: NA
CDR3aa: CASSLDLPSNTEAFF
CDR3nt: TGTGCCAGCAGCTTAGATCTGCCGAGTAACACTGAAGCTTTCTTT

v_gene: TRBV28
abundance: NA
j_gene: TRBJ2-5
d_gene: NA
CDR3aa: CASSLGGGAETQYF
CDR3nt: TGTGCCAGCAGTTTAGGTGGGGGGGCAGAGACCCAGTACTTC

v_gene: TRBV2
abundance: NA
j_gene: TRBJ2-5
d_gene: TRBD1
CDR3aa: CASNPQGLETQYF
CDR3nt: TGTGCCAGCAACCCACAGGGGTTGGAGACCCAGTACTTC

v_gene: TRBV9
abundance: NA
j_gene: TRBJ1-1
d_gene: NA
CDR3aa: CASSVAGDTEAFF
CDR3nt: TGTGCCAGCAGCGTAGCGGGGGACACTGAAGCTTTCTTT

v_gene: TRBV7-8
abundance: few
j_gene: TRBJ2-3
d_gene: TRBD2
CDR3aa: CASSFLSGRATDTQYF
CDR3nt: TGTGCCAGCAGCTTCCTTAGCGGGAGGGCCACAGATACGCAGTATTTT

v_gene: TRBV7-2
abundance: NA
j_gene: TRBJ1-1
d_gene: NA
CDR3aa: CASSPRTLNTEAFF
CDR3nt: TGTGCCAGCAGCCCCCGGACATTGAACACTGAAGCTTTCTTT

v_gene: TRBV15
abundance: NA
j_gene: TRBJ2-5
d_gene: NA
CDR3aa: CATSRDPLGVQETQYF
CDR3nt: TGTGCCACCAGCAGAGATCCCCTCGGGGTCCAAGAGACCCAGTACTTC

v_gene: TRBV2
abundance: NA
j_gene: TRBJ1-2
d_gene: TRBD1
CDR3aa: CASRTGAGSYTF
CDR3nt: TGTGCCAGCCGGACAGGGGCCGGGAGCTACACCTTC

v_gene: TRBV6-5
abundance: NA
j_gene: TRBJ2-5
d_gene: TRBD1
CDR3aa: CATDRGETQYF
CDR3nt: TGTGCCACCGACAGGGGTGAGACCCAGTACTTC

v_gene: TRBV12-5
abundance: few
j_gene: TRBJ1-6
d_gene: NA
CDR3aa: CASGLVIWEGSSYNSPLHF
CDR3nt: TGTGCTAGTGGTTTGGTGATTTGGGAGGGGAGCTCCTATAATTCACCCCTCCACTTT

v_gene: TRBV9
abundance: NA
j_gene: TRBJ2-2
d_gene: TRBD1
CDR3aa: CASSAPTGGKVAELFF
CDR3nt: TGTGCCAGCAGCGCTCCGACAGGGGGTAAGGTTGCGGAGCTGTTTTTT

v_gene: TRBV11-3
abundance: NA
j_gene: TRBJ2-1
d_gene: NA
CDR3aa: CASSLPGRDEQFF
CDR3nt: TGTGCCAGCAGCCTGCCCGGCCGGGATGAGCAGTTCTTC

v_gene: TRBV6-6
abundance: few
j_gene: TRBJ1-4
d_gene: NA
CDR3aa: CASSYPDTLTNEKLFF
CDR3nt: TGTGCCAGCAGTTACCCTGACACTCTTACTAATGAAAAACTGTTTTTT